This TCR beta chain originates from a study of beta chain features in type 1 diabetes. Overall study context: Sorted cells numbering some 110,000,000 were examined across all samples. General study findings and limits: VDJ junctions sequenced from type 1 diabetes patients showed fewer insertions and more deletions. Shorter TCRB CDR3s, moderately but significantly so, were found in Type 1 diabetes patients in all four CD4+ subsets.

A word on this clone: Antigen unknown.

Sorting of CD4+ naive, central memory, regulatory and stem cell-like memory cells was performed via CD45RO/CCR7/CD25/CD127/CD95/CD27. The CDR3 contains 14 residues. V gave up 4 bases and J gave up 5 bases, with 15 bases separating them. Germline V gene data show CDR1 as SGHNT and CDR2 as YYREEE (reference sequence). Reverse transcription of all isolated RNA meant that expressed TCRB transcripts were sequenced. Some clones are missing from TCRdb's copy, which holds only in-frame ones; the method was immunoSEQ multiplex PCR. The sample lists more than 550,000 clones, 11% to 15% occurring once. The source is a young man with type 1 diabetes. The chain recombines TRBV5-4 with TRBJ1-1; TRBD1 might be the D (6 bases). Sequenced sample: naive CD4+ T cells from blood. CDR3 region: CASSTGPWETEAFF. For the CDR3, the DNA is TGTGCCAGCAGCACAGGGCCCTGGGAGACTGAAGCTTTCTTT.